This T cell receptor (beta chain) was sequenced for a study of identical twins. MiXCR was run by TCRdb on the 5' RACE reads, yielding one entry per CDR3 protein. The profile shows 420,000 or so distinct CDR3 sequences, under 20% of them singletons. This clonotype was picked up many times. What it binds is not known. The study's findings and limits: There were fewer insertions in abundant cord blood beta clonotypes, but memory repertoires showed no such pattern. For monozygotic twins, models underestimated out-of-frame TCR alpha sharing.

Each donor was a healthy Caucasian. The clonotype was recovered from a man aged 45-65 years in good health. The sequencing input was naive T cells sorted from blood.

The DNA for the CDR3 is TGTGCCAGCAGAACCGGACAGGGCATTGTATACGAGCAGTACTTC. Translated: CASRTGQGIVYEQYF. The chain carries TRBV12-3 or TRBV12-4 and TRBJ2-7; 8 bases are a match to TRBD1. V lost 6 bases and J lost 4; bases outside the gene matches: 11. The length of the CDR3 is 15 residues.